This T cell receptor beta chain was found in a study of T cells in Graves' hyperthyroidism and ophthalmopathy. This clonotype was seen only a few times. There were TCR beta CDR3 regions amplified from RNA transcripts. Carried out on the TCR CDR3, a first-round RT-PCR used the HTBI primer set. TCRdb used MiXCR to reprocess the multiplex PCR reads, holding one entry per CDR3 protein. The table includes fewer than 450,000 distinct CDR3 sequences, approximately 17% detected once. Trimming took off 0 bases at V and 4 bases at J, with 22 bases between the two ends. The CDR3 runs to 19 residues. Germline lookup yields CDR1 MGHRA and CDR2 YSYEKL. Blood was drawn at first hyperthyroidism diagnosis, before any ophthalmopathy symptoms.

The clonotype was recovered from a woman in her 30s with Graves' hyperthyroidism that later progressed to Graves' ophthalmopathy. Material for sequencing was blood. The V and J genes are TRBV4-1 and TRBJ1-3; no firm D call. The CDR3 DNA follows: TGCGCCAGCAGCCAAGATCCGCCGCAGTTGAAGGGCCGCGGAAACACCATATATTTT. Its protein product is CASSQDPPQLKGRGNTIYF.